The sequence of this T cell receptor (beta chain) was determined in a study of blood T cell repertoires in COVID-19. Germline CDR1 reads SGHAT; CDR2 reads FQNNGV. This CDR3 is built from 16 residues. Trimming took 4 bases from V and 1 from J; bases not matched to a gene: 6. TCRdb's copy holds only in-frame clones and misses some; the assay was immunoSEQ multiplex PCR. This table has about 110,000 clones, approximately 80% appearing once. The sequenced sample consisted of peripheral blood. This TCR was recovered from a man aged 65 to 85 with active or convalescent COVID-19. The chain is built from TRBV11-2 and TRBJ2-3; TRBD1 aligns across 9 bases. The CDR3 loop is CASSSGQGGGTDTQYF. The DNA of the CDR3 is TGTGCCAGCAGCTCGGGACAGGGAGGGGGCACAGATACGCAGTATTTT.